The 5 T cell receptor beta chains below come from one sample, sequenced in a study of monozygotic twins with inflammatory bowel disease. TCRdb reworked the 5' RACE reads into one entry per CDR3 protein, no DNA. Its listing shows a few hundred thousand distinct CDR3 sequences. Sequencing was done on a sample of blood. All receptors come from a human donor with ulcerative colitis or Crohn's disease, or a healthy co-twin of an affected twin (not recorded which).

J is TRBJ2-3 and V is TRBV25-1; the TRBD1 assignment by TCRdb is unverifiable without DNA. Per germline, CDR1 MGHDK and CDR2 SYGVNS. This CDR3 region has 17 residues. This chain's CDR3 is CASSEYGRGAITDTQYF.

CDR3: CASSLAYGGQGSDTQYF. This chain uses TRBV5-6 with TRBJ2-3; TCRdb calls TRBD1, which cannot be checked without DNA. Germline values: CDR1 SGHDT, CDR2 YYEEEE. This CDR3 has 17 amino acids.

CDR3 region: CASLETSITGEQFF. This sequence joins TRBV12-3 or TRBV12-4 and TRBJ2-1; TCRdb gives TRBD2 as the D gene, but with no DNA this cannot be confirmed. This CDR3 is 14 amino acids long.

This chain links TRBV18 with TRBJ2-6. This CDR3 has 18 residues. Germline loops: CDR1 KGHSH, CDR2 LQKENI. This CDR3 reads CASSPVRAQSSGANVLTF. Full variable domain (outside the CDR3, taken from reference TRBV18 and TRBJ2-6): NAGVMQNPRHLVRRRGQEARLRCSPMKGHSHVYWYRQLPEEGLKFMVYLQKENIIDESGMPKERFSAEFPKEGPSILRIQQVVRGDSAAYFCASSPVRAQSSGANVLTFGAGSRLTVL.

This chain connects TRBV29-1 to TRBJ1-5; the D call of TRBD1 rests on TCRdb alone, since no DNA is present to check it. Germline assignment: CDR1 SQVTM and CDR2 ANQGSEA. This CDR3 has 13 amino acids. The CDR3 here is CSVAGGSNQPQHF.